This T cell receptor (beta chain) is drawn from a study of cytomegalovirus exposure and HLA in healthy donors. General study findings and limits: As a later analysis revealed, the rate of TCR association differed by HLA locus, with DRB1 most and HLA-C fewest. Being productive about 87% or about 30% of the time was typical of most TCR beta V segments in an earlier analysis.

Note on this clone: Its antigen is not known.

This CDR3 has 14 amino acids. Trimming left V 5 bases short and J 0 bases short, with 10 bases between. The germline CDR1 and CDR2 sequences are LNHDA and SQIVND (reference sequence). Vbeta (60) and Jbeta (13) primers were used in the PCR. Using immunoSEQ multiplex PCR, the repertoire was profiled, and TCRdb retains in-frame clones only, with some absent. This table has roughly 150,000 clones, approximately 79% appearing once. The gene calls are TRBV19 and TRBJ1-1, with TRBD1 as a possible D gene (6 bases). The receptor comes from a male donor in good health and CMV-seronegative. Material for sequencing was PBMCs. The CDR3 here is CASSGGAMNTEAFF. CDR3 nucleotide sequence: TGTGCCAGTAGTGGGGGGGCTATGAACACTGAAGCTTTCTTT.